The present T cell receptor beta chain was sequenced within a study of control samples from healthy donors and cancer patients. Generated by immunoSEQ multiplex PCR, the TCRdb table keeps only in-frame clones and is missing some. Counted here are roughly 30,000 clones, about 85% occurring once; the ten biggest clones make up about 3.7%. This clonotype was sampled from a female donor with melanoma. The sequencing input was formalin-fixed, paraffin-embedded tissue.

CDR3 region: CASSPGVTLHF. The DNA for the CDR3 is TGTGCCAGCAGCCCAGGGGTGACCCTCCACTTT. The gene calls are TRBV5-5 and TRBJ1-6; weak D call: TRBD1 (6 bases). This CDR3 is built from 11 residues. V dropped 4 bases and J dropped 14 bases, with 10 bases sitting between them. Germline V lookup: CDR1 SGHKS, CDR2 YYEKEE (reference sequence).